This paragraph covers one T cell receptor beta chain sequence. Its antigen target is currently unknown. Per-nucleotide qualities are absent, and no much larger clonotype sits a single base away. The library was produced with PCR. The listed sequencing device is Illumina HiSeq 2500. Molecular barcoding was employed in the preparation of TCR libraries, with unique molecular identifiers being used to normalize TCRbeta repertoire quantification. TCRdb reran the public reads through fastp at Q25 and MiXCR, keeping productive beta chains. Identical CDR3 proteins give one entry, which carries the most common genes and DNA. For this sample the table gives a few hundred thousand distinct CDR3 sequences, of which 25% to 30% were detected only once. Around 36% of the sample is taken by the ten largest. The CDR3 covers 13 residues, taking in both the cysteine and the phenylalanine. Only the CDR3 part of the read is kept: 39 bases, read in frame from the first base. From V the trimming removes 7 bases and from J it removes 1 base, while the gene matches leave 5 bases of the junction unaccounted for. The germline V gene encodes CDR1 SQVTM and CDR2 ANQGSEA.

The treatment or condition tag for this specimen amounts to: allogeneic hematopoietic cell transplantation with graft depleted of TCRalphabeta T cells and CD19 B cells. The children who served as transplant recipients had been given grafts of TCRalphabeta/CD19-depleted allogeneic hematopoietic cells. These data belong to a study of T-cell reconstitution after alpha-beta-depleted transplantation in children (dated by TCRdb to 2015 to 2016). With respect to the entire study: T-cell immune reconstitution after TCRalphabeta/CD19-depleted allogeneic hematopoietic cell transplantation in children was quantitatively tracked in the study by means of TCR repertoire profiling.

Overall study outcomes, separate from this receptor: The frequencies of hyperexpanded clones fell over the following months, and after one year, T-cell counts and TCRbeta diversity were mostly attributed to newly produced T cells. In some patients, the high TCRbeta diversity seen at day 60 was put down to recipient T cells and intrathymic progenitors that had survived conditioning. The apparently early alphabetaT-cell count recovery about two months after transplant was reportedly dependent on only several hundred rapidly expanded clones derived from non-depleted graft cells.

The sequence is built from TRBV29-1 and TRBJ1-1; TRBD1 lines up with 8 middle nucleotides. Material: PBMCs, obtained before TCRalphabeta/CD19-depleted stem cell transplant. The receptor was isolated from a boy less than two years old with Wiskott-Aldrich syndrome, due to receive a stem cell transplant. The DNA reads TGCAGCGCCAGACAGGGGACGAACACTGAAGCTTTCTTT. It specifies CSARQGTNTEAFF.